This TCR beta chain was sequenced during a study of shared clonotypes between healthy human individuals (dated by TCRdb to about 2020). Concerning the study at large: The cohort comprised a couple of women and a few men aged 18 to 49 years. For each donor, three plates each were used for CD4 naive and CD4 memory, two plates were used for CD8 naive, and one plate was used for CD8 memory. The study deeply sequenced blood TCR repertoires of several healthy adults to estimate repertoire size and the extent of clonotype sharing between individuals. Libraries were prepared and TCR repertoires were sequenced by different laboratories using diverse techniques, in order to increase sequencing depth and limit assay-specific biases. Between about 0.85 and 10 billion PBMCs per donor were obtained by leukapheresis.

General conclusions and limits of the study: Based on pairwise subsampling, the degree of clonotype sharing among donors was expected to be affected by sequencing depth. Larger estimated clonotype richness was generally found for naive subsets than for memory subsets. About 4.5% of naive CD4, 3.5% of naive CD8, around 2.3% of memory CD4, and around 0.4% of memory CD8 clonotypes were shared across several donors. Compared with non-shared clonotypes, the clonotypes found in all four sorted-subset donors had higher generation probabilities. Even with the large sequencing depth, rarefaction of the sorted-subset datasets indicated that sequencing was incomplete. The genetic and exposure-history diversity represented was limited by the small number of donors. Only blood was sampled, and tissue TCR repertoires likely differ from those in blood.

The donors were healthy, HIV-negative adults who had no recently reported acute infections or vaccinations. All donors were Caucasian adults living in Nashville, Tennessee, USA. CD4+ T cells were enriched by magnetic negative selection, after which naive cells were positively selected on CD45RA and the negative fraction was taken as the memory subset. Blood was obtained by leukapheresis, after which PBMCs were separated by Ficoll-Histopaque density gradient centrifugation and cryopreserved in liquid nitrogen vapor phase. Purity and quantity of every magnetically sorted T cell population were checked by analytical flow cytometry. Genomic DNA was isolated from each sorted fraction and quantified by UV absorbance on a Nanodrop 2000c. Using the deep immunoSEQ assay, multiplex PCR amplified TCR CDR3 regions from genomic DNA. Extracted genomic DNA from each cell subset was spread evenly across all wells of several immunoSEQ 96-well plates, with each plate serving as a replicate. For sorted subsets, about 210 ng of genomic DNA, equivalent to around 30,000 T cell genomes, went into each replicate PCR. Purified libraries were quantified with a Qubit 3.0 fluorometer, sized on a Bioanalyzer 2100, and re-quantified with the KAPA Library Quantification kit. Every immunoSEQ 96-well plate was sequenced on a separate single-read 150-cycle Illumina NextSeq 550 flow cell. The study's own analysis went as follows. Because only junctional sequences without quality scores were contained in the immunoSEQ output, filtering matching that applied to full-length reads could not be performed. To assign V/J genes and CDR3, sequences were annotated against IMGT germline references using PyIR, a Python wrapper for IgBLAST v1.9. Reads were filtered out if the reads had weak V/J assignments (E-value above 1e-6), no CDR3, stop codons, out-of-frame junctions, or ambiguous translated residues. A V3J clonotype was defined by an identical inferred V gene, J gene, and CDR3 amino acid sequence. Percentage overlap between repertoires was computed as shared unique clonotypes divided by the size of the smaller repertoire. Three approaches were used to assess repertoire richness: RTK rarefaction, the Chao1 estimator, and Recon v2.1 estimates of unobserved clonotypes. For all TCRbeta clonotypes obtained by the gDNA method from a handful of donors, generation probabilities were computed with OLGA. This is the immuneACCESS table as TCRdb keeps it, with only in-frame sequences that have V and J called. A part of the clones is gone; compared with another copy, unresolved V genes explain less than half, and the rest is unexplained. V and J calls and clone size are copied from that table; D and trimming were computed from the DNA. Counted in this sample were some 2,500,000 clones; about 90% of them appeared once. The ten most abundant clones make up 0.37% of the sample.

Note on this clone: The antigen it binds to is not known. Base qualities are not recorded, but no much larger clone differs from it by a single base.

The receptor's source is a man aged 18 to 29 in good health. Some clones in this sample may be carry-over from other donors' samples. Source material: naive CD4+ T cells from PBMCs. The cell subset or site label here, explained by the study, means: CD45RA+ positively selected.

The DNA reads as follows: TGTGCCAGCAGCCCAGGGGTTGCTGGGCTTGGAGAGACCCAGTACTTC. Protein translation: CASSPGVAGLGETQYF. This chain joins TRBV6-4 to TRBJ2-5; the D region possibly corresponds to TRBD1 (6 bases align). V and J lose 6 bases and 4 bases, and a span of 21 bases separates them. Taken from the germline V gene, the CDR1 and CDR2 loops are MRHNA and SNTAGT. The CDR3 has 16 amino acids, counting the end cysteine and phenylalanine. The CDR3 DNA has 48 bases and is translated from base 1.